Here is one T cell receptor beta chain with its context. The antigen is undetermined. The data are from a study of cytomegalovirus exposure and HLA in healthy donors. Trimming pared 4 bases from V and 7 bases from J, leaving 8 bases between. CDR1 is MGHRA and CDR2 is YSYEKL in the germline V gene. The CDR3 consists of 13 residues. With 60 Vbeta and 13 Jbeta primers, the PCR was carried out. The table came from immunoSEQ multiplex PCR; TCRdb's copy has only in-frame clones and leaves some out. The table includes about 130,000 clones, about three quarters detected once. Study conclusions and caveats: The investigators catalogued 150 to 200 TCR beta chains as cytomegalovirus-associated.

This sequence originates from a woman between 55 and 75 years old in good health and CMV-seropositive. J is TRBJ1-6 and V is TRBV4-1; D remains ambiguous. Material for sequencing was PBMCs. CDR3 region: CASSLEENSPLHF. The CDR3, as DNA: TGCGCCAGCAGCCTCGAGGAGAATTCACCCCTCCACTTT.